These 16 T cell receptor beta chains were sequenced from one sample in a study of cytomegalovirus exposure and HLA in healthy donors. PCR was performed using 60 Vbeta and 13 Jbeta primers. The repertoire was sequenced with immunoSEQ multiplex PCR; TCRdb's copy has only in-frame clones and lacks some. The sample records 110,000 to 150,000 clones, about 71% being singletons. The sequenced material came from PBMCs. These receptors were taken from a woman in her sixties in good health and CMV-seropositive.

This clone was observed once. The rearrangement uses TRBV5-1 and TRBJ2-6; D unclear. With 0 bases removed from V and 3 bases from J, the gap between germline ends came to 7 bases. This CDR3 has 15 amino acids. From germline, CDR1 is SGHRS and CDR2 YFSETQ. The CDR3 protein is CASSLAVGGANVLTF. CDR3 nucleotides: TGCGCCAGCAGCTTGGCCGTCGGTGGGGCCAACGTCCTGACTTTC. Variable domain in full (rest from reference TRBV5-1 and TRBJ2-6): KAGVTQTPRYLIKTRGQQVTLSCSPISGHRSVSWYQQTPGQGLQFLFEYFSETQRNKGNFPGRFSGRQFSNSRSEMNVSTLELGDSALYLCASSLAVGGANVLTFGAGSRLTVL.

A word on this clone: A junction boundary mismatches the germline segment, possibly from a read error. The V gene is TRBV7-7, the J gene TRBJ2-1, with 8 bases lining up with TRBD2. Germline V gene sequence: CDR1 SSHAT, CDR2 FNYEAQ (reference sequence). The CDR3 extends over 17 amino acids. The chain's CDR3 is CASSVDLLAGSYNEQFF. For the CDR3, the DNA is TGTGCTAGCAGCGTTGATCTCCTAGCGGGCTCCTACAATGAGCAGTTCTTC.

V is TRBV4-1 and J is TRBJ1-1; D might be TRBD1 (5 bases). Germline V lookup: CDR1 MGHRA, CDR2 YSYEKL. The ends were cut back, 4 bases at V and 3 bases at J, with 12 bases in the middle. The CDR3 runs 14 residues. The chain's CDR3 is CASSLRGRDTEAFF. The CDR3 DNA reads as TGCGCCAGCAGCCTAAGGGGCAGGGACACTGAAGCTTTCTTT.

The rearrangement links TRBV6-6 to TRBJ1-1; 8 bases match TRBD1. V gave up 3 bases and J gave up 5 bases; unmatched junction bases: 11. The CDR3 spans 16 residues. Germline CDR1 is MNHNY and CDR2 is SVGAGI (reference sequence). The CDR3 DNA reads as TGTGCCAGCAGTTATCGGCCAGGGGGCGTCCGGACTGAAGCTTTCTTT. Protein product: CASSYRPGGVRTEAFF.

This clone has a handful of counts. The chain carries TRBV5-1 and TRBJ2-3; 11 bases align to TRBD2. V was pared by 4 bases and J by 2 bases, with 6 bases of the junction left unmatched. The germline CDR1 and CDR2 sequences are SGHRS and YFSETQ. The CDR3 is made up of 16 amino acids. In DNA, the CDR3 is TGCGCCAGCAGCATCGGGACTAGCGGATCCACAGATACGCAGTATTTT. Translating gives CASSIGTSGSTDTQYF.

The chain carries TRBV4-2 and TRBJ2-7; TRBD1 might be the D (6 bases). Trimming took 0 bases from V and 2 from J, leaving 11 bases between them. The CDR3 sequence is 15 residues long. Germline CDR1 and CDR2: LGHNA and YNFKEQ. The DNA of the CDR3 is TGTGCCAGCAGCCAAGAAGGTCAGGGGCCCTACGAGCAGTACTTC. This gives the protein CASSQEGQGPYEQYF.

The chain links TRBV7-9 to TRBJ1-5, with D hard to call. The CDR3 loop spans 13 amino acids. Trimming shortened V by 1 base and J by 9 bases, and 10 bases separated the two germline ends. Germline CDR1 is SEHNR and CDR2 is FQNEAQ (reference sequence). CDR3 loop: CASSLDEAAPQHF. CDR3 in DNA: TGTGCCAGCAGCTTAGATGAGGCTGCGCCCCAGCATTTT.

The genes are TRBV5-1 and TRBJ2-6; 11 bases align to TRBD2. J gave up 0 bases and V 2 bases, and 4 bases lay outside the gene matches. Germline loops: CDR1 SGHRS, CDR2 YFSETQ. CDR3 length equals 18 residues. CDR3 DNA sequence: TGCGCCAGCAGCTTAGGGACTAGCGGTTTCTCTGGGGCCAACGTCCTGACTTTC. Translating gives CASSLGTSGFSGANVLTF.

The chain recombines TRBV25-1 with TRBJ1-2; D remains unclear. CDR3 length equals 14 residues. V lost 3 bases and J 4 bases, leaving 12 bases between the germline ends. In germline, CDR1 is MGHDK, CDR2 SYGVNS. The CDR3: CASSDPGPVYGYTF. The DNA for the CDR3 is TGTGCCAGCAGTGATCCAGGCCCCGTCTATGGCTACACCTTC.

This clone turned up a few times. The J gene is TRBJ2-7, the V gene TRBV5-1; weak D call: TRBD1 (6 bases). Germline loops: CDR1 SGHRS, CDR2 YFSETQ. Trimming pared 1 base from V and 3 bases from J, leaving 8 bases between. This CDR3 region has 13 residues. CDR3 region: CASSLTGNYEQYF. The CDR3 nucleotides are TGCGCCAGCAGCTTGACAGGGAACTACGAGCAGTACTTC.

This chain uses TRBV28 with TRBJ1-2, with D possibly being TRBD1 (5 bases). The CDR3 covers 13 residues. V lost 2 bases to trimming and J lost 3 bases, with 7 bases between them. Germline V gives CDR1 MDHEN, CDR2 SYDVKM. The CDR3 DNA sequence: TGTGCCAGCAGTTTAATCAGGGACTATGGCTACACCTTC. It specifies CASSLIRDYGYTF.

The J gene is TRBJ1-2, the V gene TRBV19; a weak D match, TRBD1 (6 bases). CDR3 length equals 16 residues. Per germline, CDR1 LNHDA and CDR2 SQIVND (reference sequence). V shed 4 bases and J shed 0 bases, with 15 bases lying between them. The CDR3 DNA reads TGTGCCAGTAGTACATTACAGGGCCGAGCTAACTATGGCTACACCTTC. Protein sequence: CASSTLQGRANYGYTF.

V is TRBV25-1 and J is TRBJ1-2; 8 bases are shared with TRBD1. Trimming removed 4 bases from V and 4 bases from J; junction bases left unmatched: 2. CDR3 size: 13 residues. Germline lookup yields CDR1 MGHDK and CDR2 SYGVNS. CDR3 region: CASSGTGPYGYTF. The CDR3 nucleotides are TGTGCCAGCAGTGGGACAGGGCCCTATGGCTACACCTTC.

The rearrangement uses TRBV28 and TRBJ2-7; D gene ambiguous. The CDR3 has 14 residues. CDR1 and CDR2 (germline): MDHEN, SYDVKM. The ends were cut back, 5 bases at V and 5 bases at J, with 16 bases in the middle. The DNA of the CDR3 is TGTGCCAGCAGTCCAGGTATACTTCTCCACGAGCAGTACTTC. This encodes CASSPGILLHEQYF.

A few counts support this clone. The V and J genes are TRBV11-1 and TRBJ1-1; tentatively, D is TRBD1 (6 bases). Deletions cut 5 bases from V and 1 base from J, with 17 bases between. Germline V CDR1 and CDR2: SGHAT, FQDESV (reference sequence). The CDR3 is made up of 16 amino acids. This chain's CDR3 is CASSPLGGGPNTEAFF. CDR3 sequence (DNA): TGTGCCAGCAGCCCTTTAGGGGGGGGCCCGAACACTGAAGCTTTCTTT.

The chain has TRBV6-5 and TRBJ2-7; 10 bases are a match to TRBD1. Germline V gene lookup returns CDR1 MNHEY and CDR2 SVGAGI. The CDR3 is 14 amino acids. Germline trimming cut 7 bases from V and 1 base from J; bases unmatched to any gene: 4. The CDR3 sequence: CASTTGQGSYEQYF. For the CDR3, the DNA is TGTGCCAGCACTACGGGACAGGGGTCCTACGAGCAGTACTTC.